A selection of T cell receptor beta chains follows, all from one sample in a study of blood T cell repertoires in COVID-19. The method was immunoSEQ multiplex PCR; TCRdb's version includes in-frame clones alone and lacks a portion of them. Of approximately 110,000 clones in the sample, approximately 84% are singletons; the top ten hold about 2%. Sequences were obtained from peripheral blood. Receptors were obtained from a human donor in a cohort sampled during active COVID-19. Both conserved end residues are part of each CDR3. Each record gives: D gene, J gene, V gene, clone size, CDR3 protein, CDR3 DNA. The D gene is left open where the match is weak. Expanded clones get a size class; other rows say once, few or many, or leave the size out.

TRBD2 | TRBJ2-7 | TRBV6-5 | NA | CASSSSLAGLFYEQYF | TGTGCCAGCAGTTCCTCACTAGCGGGGCTCTTTTACGAGCAGTACTTC
TRBD2 | TRBJ2-3 | TRBV7-2 | NA | CASSLSAGTSGGTQYF | TGTGCCAGCAGCTTATCGGCCGGGACTAGCGGGGGTACGCAGTATTTT
TRBD1 | TRBJ1-4 | TRBV5-1 | NA | CASSLVTGGNEKLFF | TGCGCCAGCAGCTTGGTGACAGGGGGGAATGAAAAACTGTTTTTT
NA | TRBJ1-1 | TRBV5-1 | NA | CASREDTEAFF | TGCGCCAGCAGAGAGGACACTGAAGCTTTCTTT
NA | TRBJ2-7 | TRBV27 | NA | CASSPAAGLAKYEQYF | TGTGCCAGCAGCCCGGCGGCGGGACTGGCAAAGTACGAGCAGTACTTC
NA | TRBJ1-5 | TRBV19 | NA | CASSVYRDSNQPQHF | TGTGCCAGTAGTGTCTACAGAGATAGCAATCAGCCCCAGCATTTT
NA | TRBJ2-1 | TRBV28 | NA | CASSLGGAEPYNEQFF | TGTGCCAGCAGTTTGGGGGGGGCGGAACCATACAATGAGCAGTTCTTC
TRBD1 | TRBJ1-6 | TRBV19 | NA | CASSIGQGNSPLHF | TGTGCCAGTAGTATAGGACAGGGGAATTCACCCCTCCACTTT
TRBD1 | TRBJ1-3 | TRBV5-1 | few | CASSSGQLSGNTIYF | TGCGCCAGCAGCTCGGGACAGCTATCTGGAAACACCATATATTTT
TRBD2 | TRBJ2-5 | TRBV6-2/TRBV6-3 | NA | CASSPIGGAGGETQYF | TGTGCCAGCAGCCCAATCGGGGGGGCCGGTGGAGAGACCCAGTACTTC
NA | TRBJ1-2 | TRBV7-2 | NA | CASSSSLLYGYTF | TGTGCCAGCAGCTCCAGTTTGCTCTATGGCTACACCTTC
NA | TRBJ2-7 | TRBV7-2 | NA | CASSLARGAGRDEQYF | TGTGCCAGCAGCTTAGCGCGCGGGGCCGGTAGGGACGAGCAGTACTTC
TRBD1 | TRBJ2-2 | TRBV2 | NA | CASSEGRGMTGELFF | TGTGCCAGCAGTGAGGGCAGGGGGATGACCGGGGAGCTGTTTTTT
TRBD1 | TRBJ1-5 | TRBV2 | NA | CASTWTGQASNQPQHF | TGTGCCAGCACCTGGACAGGGCAGGCTAGCAATCAGCCCCAGCATTTT
NA | TRBJ1-1 | TRBV6-5 | NA | CASSFRETEAFF | TGTGCCAGCAGCTTCAGGGAAACTGAAGCTTTCTTT
NA | TRBJ1-6 | TRBV28 | NA | CASSPPGHYNSPLHF | TGTGCCAGCAGTCCTCCGGGACACTATAATTCACCCCTCCACTTT
TRBD2 | TRBJ2-5 | TRBV11-2 | NA | CASSLDGGGETQYF | TGTGCCAGCAGCTTAGACGGGGGGGGAGAGACCCAGTACTTC
TRBD2 | TRBJ2-1 | TRBV7-6 | NA | CASSLVGGGYNEQFF | TGTGCCAGCAGCTTAGTCGGCGGGGGTTACAATGAGCAGTTCTTC
NA | TRBJ1-3 | TRBV27 | NA | CASSSWASGNTIYF | TGTGCCAGCAGTTCATGGGCGTCAGGAAACACCATATATTTT
TRBD1 | TRBJ1-2 | TRBV27 | few | CASSPTGVNYGYTF | TGTGCCAGCAGTCCGACAGGGGTTAACTATGGCTACACCTTC
NA | TRBJ2-7 | TRBV7-8 | once | CASSLVLDSGYF | TGTGCCAGCAGCTTAGTACTGGACAGTGGGTACTTC
TRBD1 | TRBJ1-5 | TRBV7-9 | NA | CASSFDNDRGRQPQHF | TGTGCCAGCAGCTTTGACAACGACAGGGGAAGGCAGCCCCAGCATTTT
NA | TRBJ1-5 | TRBV30 | NA | CAWSWGGVGQPQHF | TGTGCCTGGAGTTGGGGAGGTGTAGGTCAGCCCCAGCATTTT
NA | TRBJ1-2 | TRBV10-3 | NA | CAISESTGNYGYTF | TGTGCCATCAGTGAGTCGACAGGAAACTATGGCTACACCTTC
TRBD1 | TRBJ1-1 | TRBV9 | NA | CASSVSSGQGVEEAFF | TGTGCCAGCAGCGTATCGTCCGGACAGGGGGTTGAGGAAGCTTTCTTT
TRBD2 | TRBJ2-5 | TRBV13 | NA | CASSPGLAGGRIVETQYF | TGTGCCAGCAGCCCCGGACTAGCGGGAGGGCGTATTGTGGAGACCCAGTACTTC
NA | TRBJ2-1 | TRBV29-1 | NA | CSVLPGGGDEQFF | TGCAGCGTTCTCCCGGGTGGCGGGGATGAGCAGTTCTTC
TRBD1 | TRBJ1-2 | TRBV10-3 | NA | CAISEMEGAYYGYTF | TGTGCCATCAGTGAGATGGAGGGGGCCTACTATGGCTACACCTTC
TRBD1 | TRBJ2-5 | TRBV19 | NA | CASSTRQGAETQYF | TGTGCCAGTAGTACCCGACAGGGTGCAGAGACCCAGTACTTC
TRBD1 | TRBJ2-6 | TRBV5-1 | NA | CASSLGTVSSGANVLTF | TGCGCCAGCAGCTTAGGGACAGTCTCCTCTGGGGCCAACGTCCTGACTTTC
NA | TRBJ1-1 | TRBV10-3 | NA | CAISESTGLNTEAFF | TGTGCCATCAGTGAGTCTACAGGTCTGAACACTGAAGCTTTCTTT
NA | TRBJ1-5 | TRBV15 | NA | CATSRDKGGNQPQHF | TGTGCCACCAGCAGAGATAAGGGGGGCAATCAGCCCCAGCATTTT
NA | TRBJ2-2 | TRBV29-1 | NA | CSAMRSMNTGELFF | TGCAGCGCGATGCGGAGTATGAACACCGGGGAGCTGTTTTTT
TRBD2 | TRBJ2-1 | TRBV5-1 | NA | CASSFGTSGVNEQFF | TGCGCCAGCAGCTTCGGCACTAGCGGGGTCAATGAGCAGTTCTTC
TRBD1 | TRBJ1-4 | TRBV9 | NA | CASSASGTGGEKLFF | TGTGCCAGCAGCGCCTCCGGGACAGGGGGTGAAAAACTGTTTTTT
TRBD1 | TRBJ1-5 | TRBV12-5 | few | CASGLQGSNQPQHF | TGTGCTAGTGGTCTACAGGGGTCCAATCAGCCCCAGCATTTT
NA | TRBJ2-1 | TRBV7-9 | NA | CASSLTGTEQFF | TGTGCCAGCAGCCTCACCGGGACAGAGCAGTTCTTC
TRBD2 | TRBJ2-1 | TRBV7-3 | NA | CASSPGLAGGQNEQFF | TGTGCCAGCAGCCCAGGACTAGCGGGGGGACAGAATGAGCAGTTCTTC
NA | TRBJ2-3 | TRBV4-3 | once | CASSQHSTSTDTQYF | TGCGCCAGCAGCCAACACAGCACTAGCACAGATACGCAGTATTTT
TRBD1 | TRBJ1-2 | TRBV5-6 | NA | CASSWNNRGPGGHGYTF | TGTGCCAGCAGCTGGAATAATAGGGGGCCAGGGGGCCATGGCTACACCTTC
NA | TRBJ2-1 | TRBV28 | NA | CASSLGGALGYNEQFF | TGTGCCAGCAGTTTAGGGGGCGCCTTGGGGTACAATGAGCAGTTCTTC
NA | TRBJ1-4 | TRBV9 | NA | CASSVGGATNEKLFF | TGTGCCAGCAGCGTAGGGGGGGCAACTAATGAAAAACTGTTTTTT
NA | TRBJ2-7 | TRBV6-5 | once | CASSYLRAGNDEQYF | TGTGCCAGCAGTTATCTTAGGGCGGGGAATGACGAGCAGTACTTC
NA | TRBJ2-7 | TRBV7-8 | NA | CASSSWTSPEDEQYF | TGTGCCAGCAGCTCCTGGACGTCGCCGGAGGACGAGCAGTACTTC
TRBD1 | TRBJ2-1 | TRBV18 | NA | CASSPLSTGQAYNEQFF | TGTGCCAGCTCACCACTCTCTACGGGACAGGCATACAATGAGCAGTTCTTC
NA | TRBJ1-1 | TRBV12-3/TRBV12-4 | NA | CASSLLENTEAFF | TGTGCCAGCAGTTTATTAGAGAACACTGAAGCTTTCTTT
TRBD2 | TRBJ2-2 | TRBV4-3 | NA | CASSQEGGLAGGSNTGELFF | TGCGCCAGCAGCCAAGAGGGAGGACTAGCGGGGGGCTCGAACACCGGGGAGCTGTTTTTT
NA | TRBJ1-2 | TRBV5-6 | NA | CASSLLPPDYGYTF | TGTGCCAGCAGCTTGTTGCCGCCGGACTATGGCTACACCTTC
TRBD2 | TRBJ2-3 | TRBV27 | NA | CASKWGGTADTQYF | TGTGCCAGCAAGTGGGGGGGTACGGCAGATACGCAGTATTTT
NA | TRBJ1-3 | TRBV28 | NA | CASSSGGTITRRNTIYF | TGTGCCAGCAGTTCCGGGGGGACTATCACGAGGAGAAACACCATATATTTT
TRBD2 | TRBJ2-1 | TRBV24-1 | NA | CATSPRRWVAGENEQFF | TGTGCCACCAGCCCCCGGCGGTGGGTAGCGGGAGAGAATGAGCAGTTCTTC
TRBD1 | TRBJ1-2 | TRBV2 | once | CASSGQGADGYTF | TGTGCCAGCAGTGGACAGGGGGCGGACGGCTACACCTTC
TRBD2 | TRBJ2-3 | TRBV2 | NA | CASRELAGSVNTQYF | TGTGCCAGCAGGGAGCTAGCGGGATCTGTGAATACGCAGTATTTT
NA | TRBJ1-2 | TRBV5-1 | NA | CASSLVRGPGGRGNYGYTF | TGCGCCAGCAGCTTGGTTAGGGGACCGGGGGGGCGCGGAAACTATGGCTACACCTTC